These T cell receptor beta chains were read from a single sample in a study of a mutant IDH1 vaccine in newly diagnosed glioma. Antigens for these TCRs are unknown. Generated by immunoSEQ multiplex PCR, the TCRdb table keeps only in-frame clones and is missing some. The sample consists of tens of thousands of clones, 70% to 80% of them appearing once. Material: PBMCs, obtained from a glioma patient whose treatment included an IDH1 peptide vaccine. The receptors come from a woman in her late teens or twenties with glioma. Both conserved end residues are part of each CDR3. Fields, in order: J gene, clone size, V gene, D gene, CDR3 protein, CDR3 DNA. The D gene is left open where the match is weak. A row's size may be missing; if present it is once, few, many or a size class.

j_gene: TRBJ2-1
abundance: .
v_gene: TRBV10-3
d_gene: TRBD2
CDR3aa: CAIRVTSGSTYNEQFF
CDR3nt: TGTGCCATCAGGGTGACTAGCGGGAGTACCTACAATGAGCAGTTCTTC

j_gene: TRBJ2-2
abundance: .
v_gene: TRBV5-1
d_gene: .
CDR3aa: CASSLDTGELFF
CDR3nt: TGCGCCAGCAGCTTGGACACCGGGGAGCTGTTTTTT

j_gene: TRBJ1-1
abundance: .
v_gene: TRBV7-3
d_gene: TRBD1
CDR3aa: CASSITAGTGLHEAFF
CDR3nt: TGTGCCAGCAGCATCACCGCCGGGACAGGGCTACATGAAGCTTTCTTT

j_gene: TRBJ1-1
abundance: .
v_gene: TRBV30
d_gene: TRBD1
CDR3aa: CAWNLGTGRTEAFF
CDR3nt: TGTGCCTGGAACCTAGGGACAGGTCGCACTGAAGCTTTCTTT

j_gene: TRBJ2-7
abundance: .
v_gene: TRBV5-1
d_gene: .
CDR3aa: CASSPDVGMNEQYF
CDR3nt: TGCGCCAGCAGCCCGGATGTTGGAATGAACGAGCAGTACTTC

j_gene: TRBJ1-1
abundance: .
v_gene: TRBV6-5
d_gene: TRBD1
CDR3aa: CASSEQGALEAFF
CDR3nt: TGTGCCAGCAGTGAACAGGGGGCGCTTGAAGCTTTCTTT

j_gene: TRBJ2-1
abundance: .
v_gene: TRBV6-5
d_gene: .
CDR3aa: CASSYSVRGDEQFF
CDR3nt: TGTGCCAGCAGTTACTCAGTCAGGGGCGATGAGCAGTTCTTC

j_gene: TRBJ1-5
abundance: .
v_gene: TRBV27
d_gene: .
CDR3aa: CASTNGSINQPQHF
CDR3nt: TGTGCCAGCACAAACGGGTCTATCAATCAGCCCCAGCATTTT

j_gene: TRBJ2-5
abundance: .
v_gene: TRBV7-9
d_gene: .
CDR3aa: CASSLTQGGETQYF
CDR3nt: TGTGCCAGCAGCTTAACACAGGGAGGAGAGACCCAGTACTTC

j_gene: TRBJ2-7
abundance: .
v_gene: TRBV5-1
d_gene: TRBD1
CDR3aa: CASSSGTGESSYEQYF
CDR3nt: TGCGCCAGCAGCTCCGGGACAGGGGAGAGCTCCTACGAGCAGTACTTC

j_gene: TRBJ2-6
abundance: .
v_gene: TRBV19
d_gene: .
CDR3aa: CASTPADAGANVLTF
CDR3nt: TGTGCCAGTACCCCCGCGGACGCTGGGGCCAACGTCCTGACTTTC

j_gene: TRBJ1-1
abundance: once
v_gene: TRBV11-3
d_gene: .
CDR3aa: CASSLDQGRRDTEAFF
CDR3nt: TGTGCCAGCAGCTTAGATCAGGGGAGGAGGGACACTGAAGCTTTCTTT

j_gene: TRBJ1-2
abundance: .
v_gene: TRBV7-9
d_gene: .
CDR3aa: CASSLGGVVYGYTF
CDR3nt: TGTGCCAGCAGCTTAGGCGGGGTTGTCTATGGCTACACCTTC

j_gene: TRBJ1-5
abundance: few
v_gene: TRBV6-5
d_gene: .
CDR3aa: CASSSLGGPNQPQHF
CDR3nt: TGTGCCAGCAGTTCCCTGGGGGGCCCCAATCAGCCCCAGCATTTT

j_gene: TRBJ1-3
abundance: .
v_gene: TRBV6-1
d_gene: .
CDR3aa: CASSEFPARGNTIYF
CDR3nt: TGTGCCAGCAGTGAATTCCCTGCCCGAGGAAACACCATATATTTT

j_gene: TRBJ1-1
abundance: .
v_gene: TRBV6-5
d_gene: TRBD1
CDR3aa: CASRPSTGLGTEAFF
CDR3nt: TGTGCCAGCAGACCATCGACAGGGCTAGGGACTGAAGCTTTCTTT

j_gene: TRBJ2-1
abundance: .
v_gene: TRBV19
d_gene: TRBD2
CDR3aa: CASIPRGRLDEQFF
CDR3nt: TGTGCCAGCATTCCTCGCGGGAGGCTGGATGAGCAGTTCTTC

j_gene: TRBJ2-7
abundance: .
v_gene: TRBV4-1
d_gene: TRBD2
CDR3aa: CASSQEAVGGRLYF
CDR3nt: TGCGCCAGCAGCCAAGAAGCTGTCGGGGGGAGGCTGTACTTC

j_gene: TRBJ1-4
abundance: .
v_gene: TRBV19
d_gene: .
CDR3aa: CASSIDRGRGNEKLFF
CDR3nt: TGTGCCAGTAGTATTGACCGGGGACGGGGAAATGAAAAACTGTTTTTT

j_gene: TRBJ2-7
abundance: .
v_gene: TRBV4-2
d_gene: .
CDR3aa: CASSHGGVQGQSYEQYF
CDR3nt: TGTGCCAGCAGCCACGGGGGGGTACAGGGGCAGTCCTACGAGCAGTACTTC

j_gene: TRBJ2-5
abundance: .
v_gene: TRBV30
d_gene: TRBD2
CDR3aa: CAWSKAGEETQYF
CDR3nt: TGTGCCTGGAGTAAAGCGGGGGAAGAGACCCAGTACTTC

j_gene: TRBJ2-3
abundance: .
v_gene: TRBV4-1
d_gene: .
CDR3aa: CASSQDPADPPSTDTQYF
CDR3nt: TGCGCCAGCAGCCAAGATCCCGCAGATCCGCCTAGCACAGATACGCAGTATTTT

j_gene: TRBJ2-5
abundance: .
v_gene: TRBV5-8
d_gene: .
CDR3aa: CASSLILLETQYF
CDR3nt: TGTGCCAGCAGCTTGATACTCTTGGAGACCCAGTACTTC

j_gene: TRBJ2-1
abundance: .
v_gene: TRBV10-2
d_gene: .
CDR3aa: CASSEWGRNEQFF
CDR3nt: TGCGCCAGCAGTGAATGGGGTCGCAATGAGCAGTTCTTC

j_gene: TRBJ2-5
abundance: .
v_gene: TRBV18
d_gene: .
CDR3aa: CASSPSVRREETQYF
CDR3nt: TGTGCCAGCTCACCCTCGGTTCGAAGGGAAGAGACCCAGTACTTC

j_gene: TRBJ1-1
abundance: .
v_gene: TRBV14
d_gene: .
CDR3aa: CASGFGGPFTEAFF
CDR3nt: TGTGCCAGCGGTTTTGGGGGTCCCTTTACTGAAGCTTTCTTT

j_gene: TRBJ1-4
abundance: .
v_gene: TRBV6-5
d_gene: .
CDR3aa: CASSYLGGGGEKLFF
CDR3nt: TGTGCCAGCAGTTACTTAGGGGGTGGGGGTGAAAAACTGTTTTTT

j_gene: TRBJ2-2
abundance: few
v_gene: TRBV12-5
d_gene: .
CDR3aa: CASGFRQGNTGELFF
CDR3nt: TGTGCTAGTGGTTTTCGGCAGGGGAACACCGGGGAGCTGTTTTTT

j_gene: TRBJ1-6
abundance: .
v_gene: TRBV21-1
d_gene: .
CDR3aa: CASSKALFRTGDEDSPLHF
CDR3nt: TGTGCCAGCAGCAAAGCGCTTTTTAGGACAGGAGACGAAGATTCACCCCTCCACTTT

j_gene: TRBJ1-1
abundance: few
v_gene: TRBV19
d_gene: .
CDR3aa: CASITPWTDEAFF
CDR3nt: TGTGCCAGTATCACCCCTTGGACCGACGAAGCTTTCTTT

j_gene: TRBJ1-1
abundance: .
v_gene: TRBV20-1
d_gene: .
CDR3aa: CSARAKTEAFF
CDR3nt: TGCAGTGCCAGAGCCAAAACTGAAGCTTTCTTT

j_gene: TRBJ2-1
abundance: .
v_gene: TRBV4-2
d_gene: .
CDR3aa: CASSPQGDGEQFF
CDR3nt: TGTGCCAGCAGCCCCCAGGGAGACGGTGAGCAGTTCTTC

j_gene: TRBJ1-2
abundance: medium-sized
v_gene: TRBV7-2
d_gene: .
CDR3aa: CASSPFGGTVYGYTF
CDR3nt: TGTGCCAGCAGCCCCTTCGGTGGGACGGTCTATGGCTACACCTTC

j_gene: TRBJ1-5
abundance: once
v_gene: TRBV2
d_gene: .
CDR3aa: CASSGPPGGGNQPQHF
CDR3nt: TGTGCCAGCAGTGGTCCGCCAGGTGGTGGCAATCAGCCCCAGCATTTT

j_gene: TRBJ2-2
abundance: .
v_gene: TRBV5-1
d_gene: .
CDR3aa: CASSLNLGAVSGGELFF
CDR3nt: TGCGCCAGCAGCTTGAACCTGGGGGCGGTTTCAGGCGGGGAGCTGTTTTTT

j_gene: TRBJ2-7
abundance: .
v_gene: TRBV4-3
d_gene: .
CDR3aa: CASSSSLANEQYF
CDR3nt: TGCGCCAGCAGCTCTAGCCTCGCGAACGAGCAGTACTTC

j_gene: TRBJ2-1
abundance: medium-sized
v_gene: TRBV9
d_gene: TRBD1
CDR3aa: CASSGRDSSYNEQFF
CDR3nt: TGTGCCAGCAGCGGCCGGGACAGCTCCTACAATGAGCAGTTCTTC

j_gene: TRBJ2-1
abundance: .
v_gene: TRBV19
d_gene: .
CDR3aa: CASSPTLQGNEQFF
CDR3nt: TGTGCCAGTAGTCCAACACTACAGGGCAATGAGCAGTTCTTC

j_gene: TRBJ2-6
abundance: .
v_gene: TRBV7-3
d_gene: .
CDR3aa: CASSQSGANVLTF
CDR3nt: TGTGCCAGCAGCCAGTCTGGGGCCAACGTCCTGACTTTC

j_gene: TRBJ2-2
abundance: .
v_gene: TRBV7-8
d_gene: .
CDR3aa: CASSSPLGGGAGELFF
CDR3nt: TGTGCCAGCAGCTCCCCCCTCGGAGGGGGGGCCGGGGAGCTGTTTTTT

j_gene: TRBJ1-1
abundance: .
v_gene: TRBV5-5
d_gene: .
CDR3aa: CASSLWDTEAFF
CDR3nt: TGTGCCAGCAGCTTGTGGGACACTGAAGCTTTCTTT

j_gene: TRBJ1-3
abundance: .
v_gene: TRBV7-9
d_gene: .
CDR3aa: CASSSRASGNTIYF
CDR3nt: TGTGCCAGCAGCTCCCGTGCCTCTGGAAACACCATATATTTT

j_gene: TRBJ2-5
abundance: .
v_gene: TRBV7-2
d_gene: TRBD2
CDR3aa: CASSLVPGLGQETQYF
CDR3nt: TGTGCCAGCAGCTTAGTGCCGGGACTAGGGCAAGAGACCCAGTACTTC

j_gene: TRBJ2-1
abundance: .
v_gene: TRBV7-9
d_gene: .
CDR3aa: CASSQGNEQFF
CDR3nt: TGTGCCAGCAGCCAGGGCAATGAGCAGTTCTTC

j_gene: TRBJ1-5
abundance: .
v_gene: TRBV19
d_gene: .
CDR3aa: CASCADTGRGGRPQHF
CDR3nt: TGTGCCAGCTGCGCTGATACCGGACGGGGAGGGAGGCCCCAGCATTTT

j_gene: TRBJ1-1
abundance: .
v_gene: TRBV4-3
d_gene: .
CDR3aa: CASSQAGNTEAFF
CDR3nt: TGCGCCAGCAGCCAAGCGGGGAACACTGAAGCTTTCTTT

j_gene: TRBJ1-6
abundance: .
v_gene: TRBV7-2
d_gene: .
CDR3aa: CASSPRAINSPLHF
CDR3nt: TGTGCCAGCAGCCCACGGGCGATAAATTCACCCCTCCACTTT

j_gene: TRBJ1-2
abundance: few
v_gene: TRBV9
d_gene: .
CDR3aa: CASSAEDSNYGYTF
CDR3nt: TGTGCCAGCAGCGCTGAGGACAGTAACTATGGCTACACCTTC

j_gene: TRBJ1-2
abundance: .
v_gene: TRBV7-8
d_gene: TRBD1
CDR3aa: CASSSSRNRGGYTF
CDR3nt: TGTGCCAGCAGCTCATCAAGAAACAGGGGGGGCTACACCTTC